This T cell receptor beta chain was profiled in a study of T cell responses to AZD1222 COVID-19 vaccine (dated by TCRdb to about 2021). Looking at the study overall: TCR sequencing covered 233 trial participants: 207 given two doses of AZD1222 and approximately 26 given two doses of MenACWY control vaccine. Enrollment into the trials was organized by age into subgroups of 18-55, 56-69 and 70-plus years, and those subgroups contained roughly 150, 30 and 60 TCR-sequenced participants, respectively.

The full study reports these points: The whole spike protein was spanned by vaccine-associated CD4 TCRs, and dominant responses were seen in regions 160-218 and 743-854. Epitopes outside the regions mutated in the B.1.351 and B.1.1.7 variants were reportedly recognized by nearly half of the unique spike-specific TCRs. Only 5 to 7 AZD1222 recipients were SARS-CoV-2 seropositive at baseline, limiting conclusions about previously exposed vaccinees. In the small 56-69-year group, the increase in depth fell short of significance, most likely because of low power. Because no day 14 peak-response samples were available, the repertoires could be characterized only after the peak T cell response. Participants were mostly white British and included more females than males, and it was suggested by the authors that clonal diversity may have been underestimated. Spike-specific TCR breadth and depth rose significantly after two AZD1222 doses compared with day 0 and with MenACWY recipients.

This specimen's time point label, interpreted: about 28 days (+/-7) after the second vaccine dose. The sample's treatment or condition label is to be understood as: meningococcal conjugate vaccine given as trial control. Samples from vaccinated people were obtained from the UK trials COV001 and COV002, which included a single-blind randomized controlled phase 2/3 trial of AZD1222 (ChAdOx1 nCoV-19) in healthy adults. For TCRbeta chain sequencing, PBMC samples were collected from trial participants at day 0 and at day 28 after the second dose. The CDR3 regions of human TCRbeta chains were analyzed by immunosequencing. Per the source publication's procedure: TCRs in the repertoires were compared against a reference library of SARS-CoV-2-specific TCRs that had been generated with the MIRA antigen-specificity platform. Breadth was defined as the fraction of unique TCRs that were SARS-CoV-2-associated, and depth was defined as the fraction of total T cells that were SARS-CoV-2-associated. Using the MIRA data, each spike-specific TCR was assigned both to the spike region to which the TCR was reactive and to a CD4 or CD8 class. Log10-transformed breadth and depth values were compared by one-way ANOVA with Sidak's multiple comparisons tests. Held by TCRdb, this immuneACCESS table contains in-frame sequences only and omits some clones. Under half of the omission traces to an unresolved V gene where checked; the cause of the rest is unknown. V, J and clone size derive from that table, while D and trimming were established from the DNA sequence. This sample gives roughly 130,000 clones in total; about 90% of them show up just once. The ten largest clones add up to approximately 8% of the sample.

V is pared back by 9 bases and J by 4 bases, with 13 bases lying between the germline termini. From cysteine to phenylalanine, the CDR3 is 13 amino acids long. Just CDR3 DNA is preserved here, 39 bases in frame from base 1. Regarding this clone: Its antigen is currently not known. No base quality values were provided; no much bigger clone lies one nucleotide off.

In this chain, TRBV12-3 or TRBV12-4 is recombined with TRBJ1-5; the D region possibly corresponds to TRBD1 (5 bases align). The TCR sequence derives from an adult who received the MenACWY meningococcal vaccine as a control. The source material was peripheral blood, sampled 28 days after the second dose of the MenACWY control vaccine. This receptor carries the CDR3 CASVAGQNQPQHF. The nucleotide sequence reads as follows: TGTGCCAGTGTGGCAGGGCAGAATCAGCCCCAGCATTTT.